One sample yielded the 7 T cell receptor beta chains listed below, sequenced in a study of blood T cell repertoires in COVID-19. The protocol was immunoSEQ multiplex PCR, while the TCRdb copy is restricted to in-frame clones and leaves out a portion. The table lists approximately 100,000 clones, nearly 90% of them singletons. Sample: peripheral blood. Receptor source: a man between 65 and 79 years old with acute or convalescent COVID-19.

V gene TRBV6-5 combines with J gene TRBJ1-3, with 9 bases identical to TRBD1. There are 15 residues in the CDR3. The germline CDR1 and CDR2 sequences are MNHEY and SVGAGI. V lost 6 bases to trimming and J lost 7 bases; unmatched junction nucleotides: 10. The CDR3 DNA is TGTGCCAGCAGCGCGGGGACAGGGATTGGCAACACCATATATTTT. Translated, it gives CASSAGTGIGNTIYF.

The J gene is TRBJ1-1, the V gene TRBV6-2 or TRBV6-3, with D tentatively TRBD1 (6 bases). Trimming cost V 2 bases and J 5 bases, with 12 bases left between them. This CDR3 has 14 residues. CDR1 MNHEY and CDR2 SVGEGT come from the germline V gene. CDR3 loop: CASSYQVQGTEAFF. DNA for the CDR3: TGTGCCAGCAGTTACCAAGTACAGGGTACTGAAGCTTTCTTT.

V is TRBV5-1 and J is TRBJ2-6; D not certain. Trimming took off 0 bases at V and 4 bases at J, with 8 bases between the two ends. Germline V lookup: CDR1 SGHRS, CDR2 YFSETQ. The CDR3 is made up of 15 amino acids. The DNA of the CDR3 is TGCGCCAGCAGCTTGGGCGCGGCCGGGGCCAACGTCCTGACTTTC. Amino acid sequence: CASSLGAAGANVLTF.

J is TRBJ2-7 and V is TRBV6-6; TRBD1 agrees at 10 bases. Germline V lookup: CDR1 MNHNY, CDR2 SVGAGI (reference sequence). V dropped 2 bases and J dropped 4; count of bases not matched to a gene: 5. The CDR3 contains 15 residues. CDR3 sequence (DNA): TGTGCCAGCAGTTACGACAGGACAGGGGGGTACGAGCAGTACTTC. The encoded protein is CASSYDRTGGYEQYF.

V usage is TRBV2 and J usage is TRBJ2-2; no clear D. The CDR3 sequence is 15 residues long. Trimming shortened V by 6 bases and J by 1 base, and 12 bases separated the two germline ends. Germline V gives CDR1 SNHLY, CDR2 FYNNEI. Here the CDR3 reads CASSPDWQNTGELFF. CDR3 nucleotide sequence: TGTGCCAGCAGCCCAGACTGGCAGAACACCGGGGAGCTGTTTTTT.

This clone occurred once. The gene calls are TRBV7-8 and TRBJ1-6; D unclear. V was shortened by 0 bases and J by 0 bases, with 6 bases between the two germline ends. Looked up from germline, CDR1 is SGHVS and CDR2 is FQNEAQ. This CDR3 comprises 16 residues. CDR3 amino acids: CASSLASSSYNSPLHF. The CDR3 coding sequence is TGTGCCAGCAGCTTAGCGTCGAGCTCCTATAATTCACCCCTCCACTTT.

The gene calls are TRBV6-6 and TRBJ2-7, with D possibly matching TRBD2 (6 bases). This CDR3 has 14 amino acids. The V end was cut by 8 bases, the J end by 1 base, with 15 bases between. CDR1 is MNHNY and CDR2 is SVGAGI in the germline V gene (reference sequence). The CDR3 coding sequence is TGTGCCAGCGGCGATTCGGGGAGGTCCTACGAGCAGTACTTC. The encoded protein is CASGDSGRSYEQYF.